The text below deals with one TCR beta chain. RNA served as the template for amplifying TCR beta CDR3 regions. The first-round RT-PCR employed HTBI primers together with the Qiagen OneStep RT-PCR kit. A multiplex PCR was then performed as the second round. MiXCR, run by TCRdb on the multiplex PCR reads, gives a single entry per CDR3 protein. This sample has almost 400,000 distinct CDR3 sequences; around 18% occur once, and the top ten carry more than 1.5%. This CDR3 region has 12 residues. The ends were cut back, 5 bases at V and 9 bases at J, with 13 bases in the middle. This record comes from a study of Graves' ophthalmopathy and Graves' hyperthyroidism. As diagnostic evidence, clinical symptoms, serum thyroxine, TRAb, thyroid ultrasound and orbital computed tomography were relied upon.

What was sequenced was peripheral blood. The chain joins TRBV12-3 or TRBV12-4 to TRBJ1-2; the D gene is possibly TRBD1 (5 bases). The sequence was obtained from a young woman with Graves' ophthalmopathy. CDR3 DNA: TGTGCCAGCAGTCAACCAGGGCGTCGCTACACCTTC. Translating gives CASSQPGRRYTF.